The clone carrying this T cell receptor (beta chain) was picked up many times. Its antigen remains unknown. The record originates from a study of response to subunit inactivated influenza vaccine. Study observations and caveats: It was the authors' suggestion that each seasonal influenza vaccination recruits few new T cells.

MiXCR, run by TCRdb on the RT-PCR reads, gives a single entry per CDR3 protein. The sample shows approximately 730,000 distinct CDR3 sequences, approximately 13% of them seen only once. V lost 5 bases, J lost 4 bases, and 9 bases lay in between. Looked up from germline, CDR1 is ENHRY and CDR2 is SYGVKD. CDR3 size: 13 residues. The chain combines TRBV10-3 with TRBJ2-1; no clear D. The receptor was derived from a middle-aged man who received an inactivated influenza vaccine. The sample in question was PBMCs from blood, obtained roughly 15 days before vaccination. CDR3 protein: CAISMQIYNEQFF. The CDR3 DNA reads as TGTGCCATCAGTATGCAGATTTACAATGAGCAGTTCTTC.